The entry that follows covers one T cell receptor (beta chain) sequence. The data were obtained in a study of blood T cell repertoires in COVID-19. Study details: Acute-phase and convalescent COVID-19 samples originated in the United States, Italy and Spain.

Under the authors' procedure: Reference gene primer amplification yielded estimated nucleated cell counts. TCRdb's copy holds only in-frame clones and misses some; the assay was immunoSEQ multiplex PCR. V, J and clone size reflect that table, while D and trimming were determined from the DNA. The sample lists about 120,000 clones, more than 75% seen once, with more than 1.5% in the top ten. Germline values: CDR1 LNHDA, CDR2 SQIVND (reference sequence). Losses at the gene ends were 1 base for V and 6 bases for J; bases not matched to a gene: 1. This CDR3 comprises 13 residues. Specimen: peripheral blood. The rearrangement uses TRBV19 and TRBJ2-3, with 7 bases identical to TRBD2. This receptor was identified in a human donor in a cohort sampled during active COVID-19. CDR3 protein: CASSIGGGDTQYF. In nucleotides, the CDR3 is TGTGCCAGTAGTATAGGGGGAGGGGATACGCAGTATTTT.